Reported below is one T cell receptor (beta chain). This clonotype was seen a handful of times. Its antigen specificity is not known. There are no base qualities to consult, and no much larger clone falls within one base. This specimen belongs to a study of T cells after yellow fever vaccination (dated by TCRdb to the late 2010s). Some background on the complete study: The SMART-Seq v4 Ultra Low Input RNA kit was used to prepare libraries from fractions with low cell numbers. Blood was collected at multiple timepoints before and after primary and secondary immunization, and bulk PBMC replicates and cell subsets were isolated. To follow T-cell clones before and after both primary and booster YFV17D yellow fever vaccination, bulk TCR alpha and beta repertoires underwent longitudinal sequencing. Two healthy male donors made up the cohort, one aged 18 to 30 years and the other aged 30 to 39 years.

Trimming accounts for 4 bases at V and 4 bases at J, while the number of junction bases matched to no gene is 11. The CDR1 and CDR2 encoded by the germline V gene are SGHDT and YYEEEE. The CDR3 runs 16 residues from the cysteine to the phenylalanine. The DNA shown is the 48-base CDR3, in frame from base 1. The paper's findings and limits, for the study overall: A small fraction of clonotypes appeared in both the CD4 and CD8 compartments, likely as a result of convergent recombination. Because only two donors were included in the study, the extent to which the findings can be generalized is limited. Because abundant contaminating clonotypes from the bulk population could be contained in FACS-sorted repertoires, computational filtering was required. The secondary T-cell response was weaker than the primary response but faster, peaking on day 5 instead of day 15. Most clones expanded after primary vaccination were re-detected after the booster (almost 97% of CD4 and approximately 88% of CD8), suggesting broad memory maintenance.

TCR cDNA was synthesized by 5'RACE template switching, which introduced a universal primer site and unique molecular identifiers. Priming of cDNA synthesis was performed from both the TCR alpha and TCR beta constant segments. Two PCR steps were used to amplify libraries, with sample barcodes and sequencing adapters being added in the second step. Sequencing of libraries was performed on Illumina HiSeq 2500 (2x100 bp) or NovaSeq (2x150 bp). The original pipeline was this. MIGEC handled demultiplexing of reads and collapsing into UMI consensus sequences, while MiXCR performed V(D)J alignment. Vaccine-responding clonotypes were defined with edgeR using replicate PBMC samples, requiring FDR below 0.01 and a log2 fold change above 5 up to day 15. CD4 or CD8 identity was assigned to each bulk clonotype according to whether the clonotype was present at higher abundance in the sequenced CD4 repertoire or the sequenced CD8 repertoire. The public sequencing data were trimmed at Q25 with fastp and processed into clonotypes with MiXCR by TCRdb, which kept only in-frame beta chains. For every CDR3 protein sequence, its rows merge into one entry that carries the most common genes and DNA. V and J calls and clone size were set by TCRdb, not the authors. Here the sample has hundreds of thousands of distinct CDR3 sequences; less than 20% occur a single time. The ten largest clones add up to roughly a sixth of the sample.

The treatment or condition label for this specimen denotes: live attenuated yellow fever vaccine strain. At each blood-draw timepoint, two biological replicates of bulk PBMCs were obtained. PBMCs were isolated from peripheral blood using a standard Ficoll-Paque protocol. RNA was extracted with TriZol from bulk PBMCs, CD4 and CD8 fractions, and dextramer-positive and dextramer-negative fractions. The rearranged segments are TRBV5-6 and TRBJ1-5; a stretch of 7 junction bases matches TRBD1. This material consisted of PBMCs, taken around 5 days after the first yellow fever vaccination. This TCR was sampled from a young man who received the YFV17D yellow fever vaccine. The DNA sequence reads TGTGCCAGCAGCCTCTCGGGACAGAGAGTTAATCAGCCCCAGCATTTT. This sequence encodes CASSLSGQRVNQPQHF.